The entry below gives a single T cell receptor beta chain sequence along with its context. The target of this receptor is not known. No quality values exist for individual bases; no much larger clone is one base distant. The TCRbeta CDR3 regions were amplified in a multiplexed two-step PCR with Vbeta-specific forward primers and Jbeta-specific reverse primers. The TCRbeta libraries were sequenced on an Illumina instrument via the immunoSEQ service. In the source study's methods: V, D and J genes were assigned using IMGT annotation, and counts were corrected for multiplex PCR bias using synthetic CDR3 analogues. The immunoSEQ Analyzer calculated repertoire clonality as one minus the normalized Shannon entropy. Whether a clone counted as expanded was decided by Fisher's exact test with Benjamini-Hochberg false discovery rate control and a two-tailed cutoff of P<0.01. The immuneACCESS repertoire file appears here via TCRdb, limited to in-frame rearrangements. These files lack a portion of the clones; in checked studies, under half of the deficit traces to unresolved V genes, and the cause of the others is not known. V and J calls and clone size are those listed in that table; D and trimming were worked out from the DNA. Present in this sample are about 12,000 clones, 70% to 80% of which were seen just once. 0.63% of the sample lies in the top ten.

This sample is part of a study of regulatory dendritic cells for organ transplantation (TCRdb year 2017). General notes on the study: To make regulatory dendritic cells, monocytes were cultured with vitamin D3 on days 0 and 4 and with IL-10 on day 4. On day 6, LPS was added to the DC cultures to test how the DCs responded to a strong maturation-inducing agent. The TCRbeta repertoires of sorted naive and memory CD4+ and CD8+ T cells were sequenced before and after allostimulation with regulatory or mature dendritic cells. Study-wide conclusions, independent of this receptor: In both subjects, allostimulation led to expansion of memory CD8+ clones, though the expansion induced by regulatory dendritic cells appeared to be more limited than that induced by mature dendritic cells. Among the resting subsets, memory CD8+ T cells contained the most alloreactive TCR clonotypes. Repertoires were highly diverse in naive CD4+ and CD8+ T cells, less diverse in memory cells, and most oligoclonal in memory CD8+ cells. Only two subjects were sequenced, and considerable between-individual heterogeneity in the alloreactive memory CD8+ T cell pool was noted by the authors.

Sorted T cell subsets were CFSE-labeled and co-cultured for approximately 5 days with allogeneic regulatory or mature dendritic cells at a 1:10 DC:T ratio. FACS was used to sort naive T cells as CD45RA+ cells and memory T cells as CD45RO+ CD4+ or CD8+ cells. The T cells used for TCR sequencing were obtained from a couple of healthy control subjects. The Qiagen DNeasy Blood & Tissue Kit was used for extraction of genomic DNA. Trimming removed 7 bases from V and 4 bases from J; the gene matches leave 8 bases unexplained. The germline V gene gives CDR1 as MNHNS and CDR2 as SASEGT. The CDR3 holds 14 amino acids from the cysteine to the phenylalanine. The entry retains the CDR3 DNA only, 42 bases that are in frame from base 1.

What was sequenced was naive CD4+ T cells from blood cultured with regulatory dendritic cells. The sample's cell subset or site label is to be understood as: CD45RA+ naive T cells. The V and J genes are TRBV6-1 and TRBJ2-7, with TRBD1 matching 9 junction bases. This receptor was taken from a human donor in good health. The CDR3 reads CASIGTGRGYEQYF. The sequenced DNA: TGTGCCAGCATTGGGACAGGGCGCGGATACGAGCAGTACTTC.